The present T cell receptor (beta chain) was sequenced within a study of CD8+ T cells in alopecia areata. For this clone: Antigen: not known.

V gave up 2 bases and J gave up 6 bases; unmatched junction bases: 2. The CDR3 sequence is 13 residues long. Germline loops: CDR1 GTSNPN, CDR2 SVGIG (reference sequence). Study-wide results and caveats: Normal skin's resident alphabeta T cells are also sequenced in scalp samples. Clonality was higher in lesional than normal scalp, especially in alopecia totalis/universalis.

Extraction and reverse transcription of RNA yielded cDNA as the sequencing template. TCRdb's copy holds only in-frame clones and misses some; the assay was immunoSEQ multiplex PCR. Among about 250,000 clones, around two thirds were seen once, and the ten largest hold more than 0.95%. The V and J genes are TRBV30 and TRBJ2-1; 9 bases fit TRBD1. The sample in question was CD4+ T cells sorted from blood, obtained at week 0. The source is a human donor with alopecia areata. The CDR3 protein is CAWSKDRGNEQFF. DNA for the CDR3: TGTGCCTGGAGTAAGGACAGGGGCAATGAGCAGTTCTTC.